Below, 21 T cell receptor beta chains from the same sample are listed, as sequenced in a study of prognosis after radiotherapy for stage I lung cancer. The TCR beta CDR3 region was amplified from genomic DNA, with two rounds of multiplex PCR being used for the amplification. Primers specific to each TRBV and TRBJ gene were used in first-round PCR. Using its own MiXCR run on the multiplex PCR reads, TCRdb lists one record per CDR3 protein. Among about 59,000 distinct CDR3 sequences listed, about 30% were seen once. Source: PBMCs, taken before or after stereotactic body radiation therapy (not recorded which). The receptor set was obtained from a donor over 45 with non-small cell lung cancer.

As for this clonotype: This could be a read error, since a much larger clone is one nucleotide away. The genes are TRBV29-1 and TRBJ1-2; TRBD1 might be the D (6 bases). Trimming cost V 7 bases and J 2 bases, with 20 bases left between them. Germline CDR1 is SQVTM and CDR2 is ANQGSEA. This CDR3 contains 15 residues. The CDR3 loop is CSAKSPGTRNYGYTF. The CDR3 nucleotides are TGCAGCGCTAAGAGCCCAGGGACAAGAAACTATGGCTACACCTTC.

About this clonotype: Since a much larger clone is just one base distant, this may be a read error. The V call is TRBV14, the J call TRBJ1-1; D not certain. Germline assignment: CDR1 SGHDN and CDR2 FVKESK. The CDR3 is made up of 16 amino acids. Trimming shortened V by 1 base and J by 0 bases, and 12 bases separated the two germline ends. The CDR3 DNA reads TGTGCCAGCAGCCAAGTTCGCGGGAAAATGAACACTGAAGCTTTCTTT. Its translation is CASSQVRGKMNTEAFF. The whole variable domain, filled in from reference TRBV14 and TRBJ1-1, reads EAGVTQFPSHSVIEKGQTVTLRCDPISGHDNLYWYRRVMGKEIKFLLHFVKESKQDESGMPNNRFLAERTGGTYSTLKVQPAELEDSGVYFCASSQVRGKMNTEAFFGQGTRLTVV.

This clonotype appeared many times. The chain joins TRBV12-3 or TRBV12-4 to TRBJ2-5; no clear D. This CDR3 is 11 amino acids long. The germline V and J ends were trimmed by 6 bases and 10 bases, with 12 bases remaining between them. The CDR3 here is CASSRQDLQYF. The CDR3 coding sequence is TGTGCCAGCAGCCGTCAGGACCTCCAGTACTTC.

This clonotype was found many times. The V call is TRBV20-1, the J call TRBJ1-6; D is uncertain. V lost 2 bases, J lost 6 bases, and 8 bases lay in between. This CDR3 comprises 13 residues. Germline CDR1 and CDR2: DFQATT and SNEGSKA (reference sequence). CDR3: CSARLQPNSPLHF. The CDR3 nucleotides are TGCAGTGCTAGACTCCAGCCTAATTCACCCCTCCACTTT.

This clonotype was recorded only once. A far larger clone is just one base off, so this is likely a read error. The V call is TRBV6-8, the J call TRBJ2-7; 10 bases agree with TRBD2. CDR3 length: 16 residues. Germline lookup yields CDR1 MNHGY and CDR2 SAAAGT. CDR3 nucleotide sequence: TGTGCCAGCCGTATAGCGGGGGGCCCAAGCTCCTACGAGCATTACTTC. It codes for CASRIAGGPSSYEHYF.

This clonotype occurred many times. The rearrangement links TRBV12-3 or TRBV12-4 to TRBJ2-3; 8 nucleotides match TRBD2. V dropped 0 bases and J dropped 2; count of bases not matched to a gene: 4. This CDR3 is built from 16 residues. As DNA, the CDR3 is TGTGCCAGCAGTTTAGCACTAGCGGTAGACACAGATACGCAGTATTTT. It yields the protein CASSLALAVDTDTQYF.

In its sample, this clonotype was seen many times. V and J are TRBV6-1 and TRBJ2-5; TRBD2 matches at 7 bases. CDR3 length: 14 residues. The germline V gene encodes CDR1 MNHNS and CDR2 SASEGT. V was pared by 7 bases and J by 2 bases, with 7 bases of the junction left unmatched. The DNA for the CDR3 is TGTGCCAGCAAAGGTCCAGCGGGGCAAGAGACCCAGTACTTC. This encodes CASKGPAGQETQYF.

The chain uses TRBV6-5 and TRBJ2-2, with 7 bases that match TRBD1. CDR1 MNHEY and CDR2 SVGAGI come from the germline V gene. Germline trimming cut 6 bases from V and 11 bases from J; bases unmatched to any gene: 12. The length of the CDR3 is 14 residues. The CDR3 nucleotides are TGTGCCAGCAGCTACGAGAGTGAGGGGGCCGAGCTGTTTTTT. It translates to CASSYESEGAELFF.

The chain employs TRBV5-5 and TRBJ2-1; the match to TRBD1 covers 9 bases. Germline V gene data show CDR1 as SGHKS and CDR2 as YYEKEE (reference sequence). The trim removed 4 bases at V and 8 bases at J, leaving 10 bases unmatched. CDR3 length equals 15 residues. CDR3 nucleotides: TGTGCCAGCAGCCGGGACAGGGTCTTGCCCCATGAGCAGTTCTTC. Translated, it gives CASSRDRVLPHEQFF. The full variable domain, with the rest looked up from reference TRBV5-5 and TRBJ2-1, is DAGVTQSPTHLIKTRGQQVTLRCSPISGHKSVSWYQQVLGQGPQFIFQYYEKEERGRGNFPDRFSARQFPNYSSELNVNALLLGDSALYLCASSRDRVLPHEQFFGPGTRLTVL.

This clonotype was observed a single time. A much larger clone lies a single base off, so this may be a read error. This chain connects TRBV7-6 to TRBJ2-5; tentative D call: TRBD1 (5 bases). CDR3 length: 13 amino acids. Trimming took 5 bases from V and 1 from J, leaving 8 bases between them. Germline V CDR1 and CDR2: SGHVS, FNYEAQ. CDR3 DNA: TGTGCCAGCAGCCAGGGAACCCAAGAGACCCAGTACTTC. It yields the protein CASSQGTQETQYF.

This clonotype was seen at least ten times. CDR3: CASSETGTVYEQYF. Written as DNA, the CDR3 is TGTGCCAGCAGTGAGACCGGGACAGTTTACGAGCAGTACTTC. The chain employs TRBV6-1 and TRBJ2-7; 7 nucleotides agree with TRBD1. The CDR3 runs to 14 residues. Germline loops: CDR1 MNHNS, CDR2 SASEGT. The V and J ends lost 3 bases and 4 bases, in that order; junction bases with no gene match: 6.

As regards this clonotype: A much more abundant neighbour one base away suggests this may be a read error. The chain combines TRBV20-1 with TRBJ1-1; D possibly corresponds to TRBD1 (6 bases). V was trimmed by 2 bases and J by 7 bases, leaving 14 bases between them. The CDR3 sequence is 13 residues long. CDR1 and CDR2 (germline): DFQATT, SNEGSKA (reference sequence). The CDR3 loop reads CSARRDTGGEAFF. Here the CDR3 DNA reads TGCAGTGCTAGAAGGGACACCGGGGGTGAAGCTTTCTTT.

This clonotype came up a few times. One base away lies a much larger clone, so this may be a sequencing read error. This rearrangement joins TRBV6-9 to TRBJ2-7; perhaps TRBD2 as D (5 bases). Germline V gene lookup returns CDR1 MNHGY and CDR2 SVAAGI. CDR3 length equals 14 residues. V lost 4 bases and J lost 2, with 12 bases in between. The CDR3 sequence: CASSSISEPYEQYF. The DNA of the CDR3 is TGTGCCAGCAGTTCCATTAGCGAGCCCTACGAGCAGTACTTC.

There are many counts of this clonotype. V and J are TRBV5-1 and TRBJ2-6; D possibly matches TRBD1 or TRBD2 (5 bases each). The CDR3 runs to 16 residues. V dropped 0 bases and J dropped 4 bases, with 11 bases sitting between them. In germline, CDR1 is SGHRS, CDR2 YFSETQ. The CDR3 is CASSLAGALGANVLTF. In nucleotides, the CDR3 is TGCGCCAGCAGCTTGGCCGGGGCCCTAGGGGCCAACGTCCTGACTTTC.

This clonotype is classed as medium-sized. The rearrangement links TRBV6-1 to TRBJ1-6, with 9 bases identical to TRBD1. The V gene end was trimmed by 6 bases and the J gene end by 6 bases; junction bases not matched to a gene: 9. Looked up from germline, CDR1 is MNHNS and CDR2 is SASEGT. The CDR3 runs 16 residues. The CDR3 DNA reads as TGTGCCAGCAGCCCTCAACCGGGACAGGGTAATTCACCCCTCCACTTT. Amino acid sequence: CASSPQPGQGNSPLHF.

This clonotype has at least ten counts. For the CDR3, the DNA is TGTGCCAGCAGCTTAACGGGATCGGTAGATACGCAGTATTTT. Protein product: CASSLTGSVDTQYF. The J gene is TRBJ2-3, the V gene TRBV7-3; D is unresolved. The CDR3 totals 14 residues. Deletions cut 0 bases from V and 5 bases from J, with 9 bases between. The V gene's germline CDR1 is SGHTA and CDR2 FQGTGA.

This clonotype has ten or more counts. The chain joins TRBV27 to TRBJ2-7; 9 bases are a match to TRBD1. Germline CDR1 is MNHEY and CDR2 is SMNVEV (reference sequence). Trimming cost V 8 bases and J 9 bases; bases outside gene matches: 11. There are 13 residues in the CDR3. CDR3 sequence: CASGPGQGERQYF. CDR3 coding DNA: TGTGCCAGCGGACCGGGACAGGGAGAAAGGCAGTACTTC.

To note about this clonotype: The junction differs from germline at one of its ends, possibly a read error. This chain joins TRBV25-1 and TRBJ1-2; a weak D match, TRBD1 (5 bases). The length of the CDR3 is 14 residues. The germline V gene has CDR1 MGHDK and CDR2 SYGVNS. Here the CDR3 DNA reads TGTGCCAGCAGTGGCCGGGGGATTTACTATGGCTACTCCTTC. Translated: CASSGRGIYYGYSF.

This clonotype occurred many times. Germline and junction disagree at one end, which may indicate a read error. The chain uses TRBV7-7 and TRBJ1-4, with 8 bases lining up with TRBD1. Germline CDR1 SSHAT, CDR2 FNYEAQ (reference sequence). The CDR3 consists of 16 residues. CDR3 in DNA: TGTGCTAGCAGCTTAGGGGACAGGCGGATAAATGAAAAACTGTTTTTT. The encoded protein is CASSLGDRRINEKLFF.

This clonotype has ten or more counts. CDR3 in DNA: TGTGCCTGGAGTATGACAGGGTCCGGCTACACCTTC. Translated, it gives CAWSMTGSGYTF. The rearrangement uses TRBV30 and TRBJ1-2, with TRBD1 identical over 7 bases. J was trimmed by 8 bases and V by 2 bases; bases with no gene match: 5. Germline loops: CDR1 GTSNPN, CDR2 SVGIG (reference sequence). The CDR3 sequence is 12 residues long.

The J gene is TRBJ2-1, the V gene TRBV5-6; the D is unclear. V dropped 5 bases and J dropped 8 bases, with 8 bases sitting between them. The CDR3 contains 11 residues. Germline loops: CDR1 SGHDT, CDR2 YYEEEE. CDR3 region: CASRRNYEQFF. CDR3 coding DNA: TGTGCCAGCAGGAGGAACTATGAGCAGTTCTTC. The full variable domain, completed using reference TRBV5-6 and TRBJ2-1, is DAGVTQSPTHLIKTRGQQVTLRCSPKSGHDTVSWYQQALGQGPQFIFQYYEEEERQRGNFPDRFSGHQFPNYSSELNVNALLLGDSALYLCASRRNYEQFFGPGTRLTVL.